This is a list of T cell receptor beta chains from one sample in a study of CD8+CD57+ T cells in acquired aplastic anemia. Using its own MiXCR run on the reads, TCRdb lists one record per CDR3 protein. This repertoire shows under 200,000 distinct CDR3 sequences, 45% to 50% found once; its top ten account for under 40%. Sample: sorted CD4+, CD8+, or CD8+CD57+ T cells (not recorded which) from PBMCs. The receptor source for this set is a human donor with aplastic anemia. The CDR3 runs from the conserved cysteine through the conserved F or W. A D gene is named only where the DNA matches it firmly. Clone size, where shown, is once, few, many, or a class for clones that have expanded.

V: TRBV4-3
size: few
J: TRBJ1-2
D: NA
DNA: TGCGCCAGCAGCCAAGCCCGCTGGGGGGCGATTAACTATGGCTACACCTTC
CDR3: CASSQARWGAINYGYTF

V: TRBV6-5
size: NA
J: TRBJ1-6
D: NA
DNA: TGTGCCAGCAGTTACTCGGGCAGGGATTCACCCCTCCACTTT
CDR3: CASSYSGRDSPLHF

V: TRBV20-1
size: many
J: TRBJ1-1
D: TRBD1
DNA: TGCAGTGCCCCTACAGGGGGCACTGAAGCTTTCTTT
CDR3: CSAPTGGTEAFF

V: TRBV5-1
size: NA
J: TRBJ1-5
D: NA
DNA: TGCGCCAGCAGCCAGGATGCCAATTCCAATCAGCCCCAGCATTTT
CDR3: CASSQDANSNQPQHF

V: TRBV3-1
size: NA
J: TRBJ2-7
D: TRBD1
DNA: TGTGCCAGCAGCCACCCCTTAGGGGGCGGGGAGCAGTACTTC
CDR3: CASSHPLGGGEQYF

V: TRBV7-3
size: many
J: TRBJ2-5
D: NA
DNA: TGTGCCAGCAGCTTACGCTATGGGGAGACCCAGTACTTC
CDR3: CASSLRYGETQYF

V: TRBV6-5
size: NA
J: TRBJ2-1
D: NA
DNA: TGTGCCAGCAGTTACTCGCAAGGGAGGAATGAGCAGTTCTTC
CDR3: CASSYSQGRNEQFF

V: TRBV29-1
size: once
J: TRBJ2-1
D: TRBD1
DNA: TGCAGCGTTGACTGGGACAGGGAGGACAATGAGCAGTTCTTC
CDR3: CSVDWDREDNEQFF

V: TRBV27
size: NA
J: TRBJ1-1
D: NA
DNA: TGTGCCAGCAGTGGGGGGGATGATTACACTGAAGCTTTCTTT
CDR3: CASSGGDDYTEAFF

V: TRBV15
size: NA
J: TRBJ2-6
D: NA
DNA: TGTGCCACCAGCAGAGATGGGTGGGCCAACGTCCTGACTTTC
CDR3: CATSRDGWANVLTF

V: TRBV7-9
size: NA
J: TRBJ1-1
D: TRBD1
DNA: TGTGCCAGCAGCCGAGGACAGGGGAAGGACACTGAAGCTTTCTTT
CDR3: CASSRGQGKDTEAFF

V: TRBV19
size: many
J: TRBJ2-2
D: NA
DNA: TGTGCCAGTAGTAGCCCCCTAGATGGGATTCGCGTCGGGGAGCTGTTTTTT
CDR3: CASSSPLDGIRVGELFF

V: TRBV7-6
size: NA
J: TRBJ2-7
D: NA
DNA: TGTGCCAGCAGCCTCGACGGGACGGGCGATTACGAGCAGTACTTC
CDR3: CASSLDGTGDYEQYF

V: TRBV12-3/TRBV12-4
size: few
J: TRBJ2-1
D: TRBD1
DNA: TGTGCCACCTCCCGGGACAGCTCCTACAATGAGCAGTTCTTC
CDR3: CATSRDSSYNEQFF

V: TRBV7-2
size: NA
J: TRBJ2-7
D: TRBD1
DNA: TGTGCCAGCAGCATAGGGGGACAGGGAAAGTACTTC
CDR3: CASSIGGQGKYF

V: TRBV19
size: NA
J: TRBJ2-7
D: TRBD2
DNA: TGTGCCAGTAGTCAACAACTAGCGGGAGGCTACGAGCAGTACTTC
CDR3: CASSQQLAGGYEQYF

V: TRBV7-2
size: NA
J: TRBJ1-4
D: NA
DNA: TGTGCCCAGGGGAGGGGGGGGGAACTGTTTTTT
CDR3: CAQGRGGELFF

V: TRBV25-1
size: NA
J: TRBJ2-5
D: NA
DNA: TGTGCCAGCACCTACTCTGGGCCCCCGGAGACCCAGTACTTC
CDR3: CASTYSGPPETQYF

V: TRBV7-8
size: many
J: TRBJ2-1
D: TRBD2
DNA: TGTGCCACGAAGAGCGGGAGCCCTAATCCCAACAATGAGCAGTTCTTC
CDR3: CATKSGSPNPNNEQFF

V: TRBV11-3
size: many
J: TRBJ2-5
D: NA
DNA: TGTGCCAGCAGCGCCTCCTCAGGTATTCCAAGAGAGGCCCAGTACTTC
CDR3: CASSASSGIPREAQYF

V: TRBV9
size: NA
J: TRBJ2-1
D: TRBD2
DNA: TGTGCCAGCAGCCCCCGACTAGCGTACGAGAATGAGCAGTTCTTC
CDR3: CASSPRLAYENEQFF

V: TRBV5-1
size: NA
J: TRBJ2-2
D: NA
DNA: TGCGCCAGCAGTGGTGTAGGGACCGGGGAGCTGTTTTTT
CDR3: CASSGVGTGELFF

V: TRBV4-1
size: NA
J: TRBJ1-5
D: TRBD1
DNA: TGCGCCAGCAGCCAGCGAACTCCAGGGGGGAGCAATCAGCCCCAGCATTTT
CDR3: CASSQRTPGGSNQPQHF

V: TRBV10-2
size: NA
J: TRBJ2-5
D: TRBD2
DNA: TGCGCCAGCAGTGAGCCTAGCGGCGGCAGGGAGACCCAGTACTTC
CDR3: CASSEPSGGRETQYF

V: TRBV10-3
size: many
J: TRBJ1-2
D: TRBD1
DNA: TGTGCCATCAGCGGACAGGGGTCTCTCTATGGCTACACCTTC
CDR3: CAISGQGSLYGYTF

V: TRBV24-1
size: NA
J: TRBJ2-1
D: TRBD1
DNA: TGTGCCACCAGTGATTTTGGGACAGGGGGCAATGAGCAGTTCTTC
CDR3: CATSDFGTGGNEQFF